This TCR beta chain derives from a study of CD8 T cells in Susac syndrome. RNA totalling about 0.45 to 1 ug underwent reverse transcription with random hexamers. TCRdb recomputed calls from the immunoSEQ multiplex PCR reads with MiXCR, one row per CDR3 protein. The sample holds approximately 150,000 distinct CDR3 sequences, just under 95% seen once. TEMRA cells underwent FACS enrichment and CD8+ and CD4+ T cells underwent negative isolation. CDR3 size: 16 residues. Looked up from germline, CDR1 is LGHDT and CDR2 is YNNKEL (reference sequence). V lost 3 bases and J 7 bases, leaving 22 bases between the germline ends.

The sample was CD4+ T cells from PBMCs. The sequence derives from a human donor in good health. The V call is TRBV3-1, the J call TRBJ2-7; a weak D match, TRBD2 (5 bases). The CDR3 protein is CASSHWASERVGEQYF. The CDR3 nucleotides read TGTGCCAGCAGCCATTGGGCATCGGAGAGGGTAGGAGAGCAGTACTTC.